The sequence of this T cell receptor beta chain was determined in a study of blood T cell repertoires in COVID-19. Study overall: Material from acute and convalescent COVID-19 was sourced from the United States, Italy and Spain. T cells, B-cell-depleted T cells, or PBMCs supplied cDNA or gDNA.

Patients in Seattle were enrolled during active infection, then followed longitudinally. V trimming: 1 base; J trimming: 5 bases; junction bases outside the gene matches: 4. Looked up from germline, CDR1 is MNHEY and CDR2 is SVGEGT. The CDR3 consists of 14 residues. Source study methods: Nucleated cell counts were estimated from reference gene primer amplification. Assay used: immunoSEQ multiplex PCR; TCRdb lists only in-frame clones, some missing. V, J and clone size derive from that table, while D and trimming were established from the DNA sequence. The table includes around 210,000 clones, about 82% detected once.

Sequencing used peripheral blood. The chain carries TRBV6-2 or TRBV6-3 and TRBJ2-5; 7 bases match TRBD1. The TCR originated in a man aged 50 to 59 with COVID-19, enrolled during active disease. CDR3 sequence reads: CASSYFGTAETQYF. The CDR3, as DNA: TGTGCCAGCAGTTACTTCGGGACAGCCGAGACCCAGTACTTC.